The clone carrying this T cell receptor (beta chain) came up a few times. This record comes from a study of blood T cell repertoires in COVID-19. Sequencing used immunoSEQ multiplex PCR; TCRdb keeps in-frame clones, though not all of them. The data show 150,000 to 200,000 clones, 86% seen once. This CDR3 spans 16 amino acids. Trimming at V came to 0 bases and at J to 5 bases, leaving 6 bases not matched to a gene. Germline CDR1 is SGHAT and CDR2 is FQNNGV. The chain couples TRBV11-2 to TRBJ2-5; 10 positions match TRBD2. Source material: PBMCs or T cells enriched from blood (not recorded which). The sequence came from a woman in her thirties who had recovered from COVID-19. The CDR3 loop reads CASSLEASGSRETQYF. The CDR3 bases are TGTGCCAGCAGCTTAGAGGCTAGCGGGAGCAGGGAGACCCAGTACTTC.